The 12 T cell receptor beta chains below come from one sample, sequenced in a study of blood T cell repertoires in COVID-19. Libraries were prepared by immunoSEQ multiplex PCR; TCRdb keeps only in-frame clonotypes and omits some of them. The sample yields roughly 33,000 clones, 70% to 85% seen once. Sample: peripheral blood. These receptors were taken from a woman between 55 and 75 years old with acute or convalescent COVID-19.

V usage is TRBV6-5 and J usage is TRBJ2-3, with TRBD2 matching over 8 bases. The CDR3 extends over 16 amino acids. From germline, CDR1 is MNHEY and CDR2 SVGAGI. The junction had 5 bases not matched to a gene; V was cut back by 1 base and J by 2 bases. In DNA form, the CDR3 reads TGTGCCAGCAGTTACTTAGGCGGGGGGACCACAGATACGCAGTATTTT. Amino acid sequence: CASSYLGGGTTDTQYF.

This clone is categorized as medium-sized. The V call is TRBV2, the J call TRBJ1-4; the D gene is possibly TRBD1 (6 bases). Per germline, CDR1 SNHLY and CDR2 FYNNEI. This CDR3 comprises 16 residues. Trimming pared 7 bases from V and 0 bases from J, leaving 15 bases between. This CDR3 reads CASKKTGSATNEKLFF. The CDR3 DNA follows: TGTGCCAGCAAGAAGACAGGTAGCGCAACTAATGAAAAACTGTTTTTT. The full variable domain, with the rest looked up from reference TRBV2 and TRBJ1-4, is EPEVTQTPSHQVTQMGQEVILRCVPISNHLYFYWYRQILGQKVEFLVSFYNNEISEKSEIFDDQFSVERPDGSNFTLKIRSTKLEDSAMYFCASKKTGSATNEKLFFGSGTQLSVL.

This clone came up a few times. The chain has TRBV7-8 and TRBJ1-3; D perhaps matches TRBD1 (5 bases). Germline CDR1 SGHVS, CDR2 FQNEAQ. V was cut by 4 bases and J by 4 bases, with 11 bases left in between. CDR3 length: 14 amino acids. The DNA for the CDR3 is TGTGCCAGCAGCTCCAGGGAGGGGGGAAACACCATATATTTT. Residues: CASSSREGGNTIYF.

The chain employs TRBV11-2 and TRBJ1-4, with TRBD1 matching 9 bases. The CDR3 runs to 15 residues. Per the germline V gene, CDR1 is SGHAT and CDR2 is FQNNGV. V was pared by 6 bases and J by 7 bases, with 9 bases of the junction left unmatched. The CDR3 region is CASSSGQGRVEKLFF. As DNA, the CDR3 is TGTGCCAGCAGTTCCGGACAGGGGAGGGTTGAAAAACTGTTTTTT.

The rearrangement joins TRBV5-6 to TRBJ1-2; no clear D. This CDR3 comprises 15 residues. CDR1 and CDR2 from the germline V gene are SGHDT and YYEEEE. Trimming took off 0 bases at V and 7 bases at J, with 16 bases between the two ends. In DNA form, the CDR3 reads TGTGCCAGCAGCTTGGATCCGAAACCACCGAGTGGCTACACCTTC. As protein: CASSLDPKPPSGYTF.

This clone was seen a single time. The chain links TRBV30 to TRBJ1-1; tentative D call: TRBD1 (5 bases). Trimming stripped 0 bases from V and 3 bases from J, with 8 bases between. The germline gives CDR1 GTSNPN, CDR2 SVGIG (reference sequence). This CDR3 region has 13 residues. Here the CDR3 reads CAWSVGGDTEAFF. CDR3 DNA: TGTGCCTGGAGTGTGGGGGGAGACACTGAAGCTTTCTTT.

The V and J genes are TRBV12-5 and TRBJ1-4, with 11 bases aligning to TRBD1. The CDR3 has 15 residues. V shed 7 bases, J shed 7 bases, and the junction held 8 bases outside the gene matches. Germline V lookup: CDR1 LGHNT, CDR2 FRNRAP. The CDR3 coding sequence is TGTGCTAGTGTTTGGTCCGGGACAGGGGGTGAAAAACTGTTTTTT. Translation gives CASVWSGTGGEKLFF.

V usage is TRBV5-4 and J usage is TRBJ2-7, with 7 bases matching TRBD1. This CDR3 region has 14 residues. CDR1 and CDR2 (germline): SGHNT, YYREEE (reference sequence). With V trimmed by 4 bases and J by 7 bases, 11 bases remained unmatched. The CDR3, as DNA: TGTGCCAGCAGCACCGGACAGGTTGAAGCAGAGCAGTACTTC. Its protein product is CASSTGQVEAEQYF.

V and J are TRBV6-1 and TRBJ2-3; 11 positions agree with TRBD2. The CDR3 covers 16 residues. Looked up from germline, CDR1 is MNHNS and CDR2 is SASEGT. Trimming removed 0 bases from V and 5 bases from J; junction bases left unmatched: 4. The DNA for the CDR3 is TGTGCCAGCAGTGAAGCGAGGCTAGCGGGGGGAGATACGCAGTATTTT. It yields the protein CASSEARLAGGDTQYF.

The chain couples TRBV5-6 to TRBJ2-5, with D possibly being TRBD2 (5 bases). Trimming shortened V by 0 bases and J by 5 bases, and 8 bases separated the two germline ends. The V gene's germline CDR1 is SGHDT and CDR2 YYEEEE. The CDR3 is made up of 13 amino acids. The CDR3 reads CASSLGERETQYF. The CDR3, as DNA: TGTGCCAGCAGCTTGGGTGAGCGGGAGACCCAGTACTTC.

The CDR3 sequence: CASSQTAYTEAFF. CDR3 in DNA: TGTGCCAGCAGCCAGACAGCCTACACTGAAGCTTTCTTT. The chain carries TRBV14 and TRBJ1-1, with D possibly matching TRBD1 (5 bases). The germline V gene has CDR1 SGHDN and CDR2 FVKESK. V lost 3 bases, J lost 3 bases, and 8 bases lay in between. The CDR3 is 13 residues long.

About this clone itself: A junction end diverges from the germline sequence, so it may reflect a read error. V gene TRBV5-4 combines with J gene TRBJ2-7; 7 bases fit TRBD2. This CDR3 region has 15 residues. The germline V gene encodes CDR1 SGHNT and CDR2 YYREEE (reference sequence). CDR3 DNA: TGTGCCGGCAGCTTGAACGGGGGGATACCCTACGAGCAGTACTTC. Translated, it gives CAGSLNGGIPYEQYF.